These 30 T cell receptor beta chains were all obtained from the same sample, sequenced in a study of blood T cell repertoires in COVID-19. TCRdb's table, derived via immunoSEQ multiplex PCR, lists solely in-frame clones and lacks some. The sample records about 110,000 clones, around 82% being singletons. Material for sequencing was peripheral blood. The receptors originated from a human donor in a cohort sampled during active or convalescent COVID-19.

The V gene is TRBV6-2 or TRBV6-3, the J gene TRBJ2-7; 7 positions agree with TRBD2. The CDR3 length is 15 residues. The ends lost 1 base at V and 4 bases at J; junction bases unmatched: 7. Per the germline V gene, CDR1 is MNHEY and CDR2 is SVGEGT. In DNA, the CDR3 is TGTGCCAGCAGTTACTATGGAGGGACTAAATACGAGCAGTACTTC. Translation gives CASSYYGGTKYEQYF.

This clone was counted a single time. The chain links TRBV14 to TRBJ2-1, with unresolved D. Germline-derived CDR1 and CDR2 are SGHDN and FVKESK. The length of the CDR3 is 14 residues. V lost 0 bases, J lost 8 bases, and 11 bases lay in between. CDR3 in amino acids: CASSQDVQFHEQFF. CDR3 coding DNA: TGTGCCAGCAGCCAAGATGTACAGTTCCATGAGCAGTTCTTC.

This clone was seen only a few times. The chain joins TRBV7-2 to TRBJ2-2; 11 bases align to TRBD2. The length of the CDR3 is 18 residues. CDR1 is SGHTA, CDR2 FQGNSA, per germline. The V gene end was trimmed by 5 bases and the J gene end by 5 bases; junction bases not matched to a gene: 13. The CDR3 coding sequence is TGTGCCAGCAGCCCCCGGATTAGCGGGGGGGTTGGGACCGGGGAGCTGTTTTTT. Residues: CASSPRISGGVGTGELFF.

The V and J genes are TRBV7-9 and TRBJ2-2, with 9 nucleotides matching TRBD2. Germline V CDR1 and CDR2: SEHNR, FQNEAQ (reference sequence). The length of the CDR3 is 15 residues. The V and J ends lost 3 bases and 6 bases, in that order; junction bases with no gene match: 5. This CDR3 reads CASSFLTSGPGELFF. CDR3 coding DNA: TGTGCCAGCAGCTTTTTGACTAGCGGTCCCGGGGAGCTGTTTTTT.

The chain combines TRBV7-3 with TRBJ2-1, with 8 bases fitting TRBD2. The CDR3 runs 15 residues. Trimming at V came to 4 bases and at J to 5 bases, leaving 7 bases not matched to a gene. The V gene's germline CDR1 is SGHTA and CDR2 FQGTGA. CDR3 residues: CASSSSGLANNEQFF. For the CDR3, the DNA is TGTGCCAGCAGCTCTAGCGGACTAGCCAACAATGAGCAGTTCTTC.

The genes are TRBV27 and TRBJ1-1; perhaps TRBD1 as D (5 bases). The germline V and J ends were trimmed by 0 bases and 1 base, with 9 bases remaining between them. The CDR3 is 15 amino acids. Germline V gene lookup returns CDR1 MNHEY and CDR2 SMNVEV (reference sequence). The CDR3 is CASSLSRRGNTEAFF. The CDR3 DNA reads TGTGCCAGCAGTTTATCGAGAAGGGGGAACACTGAAGCTTTCTTT.

The chain links TRBV28 to TRBJ2-3; D uncertain. This CDR3 region has 17 residues. The germline V gene encodes CDR1 MDHEN and CDR2 SYDVKM. Trimming took off 7 bases at V and 0 bases at J, with 20 bases between the two ends. The DNA for the CDR3 is TGTGCCAGCAAATTTCGAGGCTTCGGCGGTAGCACAGATACGCAGTATTTT. This translates into CASKFRGFGGSTDTQYF.

This chain uses TRBV6-6 with TRBJ2-7; D might be TRBD2 (5 bases). Trimming pared 2 bases from V and 1 base from J, leaving 15 bases between. Germline-derived CDR1 and CDR2 are MNHNY and SVGAGI (reference sequence). The CDR3 is made up of 16 amino acids. DNA for the CDR3: TGTGCCAGCAGTTACGCGGACTTCGGCGGATCCTACGAGCAGTACTTC. It yields the protein CASSYADFGGSYEQYF.

The chain combines TRBV27 with TRBJ1-4; the match to TRBD1 covers 8 bases. With V trimmed by 1 base and J by 4 bases, 5 bases remained unmatched. Germline CDR1 reads MNHEY; CDR2 reads SMNVEV (reference sequence). This CDR3 has 16 residues. The CDR3 protein is CASSLLGDRFNEKLFF. CDR3 coding DNA: TGTGCCAGCAGTTTATTAGGGGACAGGTTTAATGAAAAACTGTTTTTT.

This clone ranks as medium-sized. This sequence joins TRBV15 and TRBJ2-2; weak D call: TRBD2 (6 bases). CDR1 is LNHNV and CDR2 is YYDKDF in the germline V gene (reference sequence). Trimming removed 0 bases at V and 6 bases at J, with 8 bases between. This CDR3 is built from 14 residues. The CDR3 sequence is CATSRESGAGELFF. CDR3 DNA: TGTGCCACCAGCAGAGAATCGGGGGCCGGGGAGCTGTTTTTT.

This clone was seen a handful of times. V and J are TRBV28 and TRBJ1-1; no reliable D call. Germline CDR1 is MDHEN and CDR2 is SYDVKM. The ends were cut back, 6 bases at V and 0 bases at J, with 14 bases in the middle. The CDR3 spans 15 residues. The CDR3 DNA reads as TGTGCCAGCAGCCCCGTCGGGGTAGTGAACACTGAAGCTTTCTTT. Translated: CASSPVGVVNTEAFF. Looking up the rest from reference TRBV28 and TRBJ1-1 gives the full variable domain: DVKVTQSSRYLVKRTGEKVFLECVQDMDHENMFWYRQDPGLGLRLIYFSYDVKMKEKGDIPEGYSVSREKKERFSLILESASTNQTSMYLCASSPVGVVNTEAFFGQGTRLTVV.

There are a few counts of this clone. The chain joins TRBV4-1 to TRBJ2-7; the match to TRBD1 covers 7 bases. CDR1 MGHRA and CDR2 YSYEKL come from the germline V gene. The CDR3 consists of 16 residues. The J segment lost 4 bases and the V segment lost 4 bases, leaving 13 bases of the junction unmatched. CDR3 in DNA: TGCGCCAGCAGCCGATTACCCACAGGGGTACCGTACGAGCAGTACTTC. Its protein is CASSRLPTGVPYEQYF.

This clone was seen a handful of times. V and J are TRBV11-3 and TRBJ2-5; possibly TRBD1 for D (6 bases). The germline V gene has CDR1 SGHNT and CDR2 YENEEA. The V and J ends lost 2 bases and 2 bases respectively, with 21 bases between them. The CDR3 has 18 residues. The CDR3 region is CASSLRVLYRALQETQYF. The CDR3 coding sequence is TGTGCCAGCAGCTTAAGGGTTCTTTACAGGGCATTACAAGAGACCCAGTACTTC.

The chain couples TRBV19 to TRBJ1-5; TRBD1 agrees at 7 bases. Germline V gene sequence: CDR1 LNHDA, CDR2 SQIVND (reference sequence). V gave up 6 bases and J gave up 6 bases; unmatched junction bases: 11. This CDR3 region has 15 residues. This CDR3 is CASRGGQEKRQPQHF. The DNA for the CDR3 is TGTGCCAGTAGGGGAGGACAGGAAAAGCGTCAGCCCCAGCATTTT.

The chain links TRBV27 to TRBJ1-3; no clear D gene. This CDR3 has 15 amino acids. V was cut by 5 bases and J by 2 bases, with 13 bases left in between. Germline-derived CDR1 and CDR2 are MNHEY and SMNVEV (reference sequence). CDR3 protein: CASSRREGPGNTIYF. The CDR3 nucleotides read TGTGCCAGCAGTAGACGGGAGGGCCCTGGAAACACCATATATTTT.

The V call is TRBV28, the J call TRBJ1-2; D gene ambiguous. The germline gives CDR1 MDHEN, CDR2 SYDVKM. Trimming took off 2 bases at V and 7 bases at J, with 11 bases between the two ends. The CDR3 runs to 13 residues. The CDR3 DNA reads TGTGCCAGCAGTTTAATCCCTGGGCGTGGCTACACCTTC. This sequence encodes CASSLIPGRGYTF.

The chain couples TRBV9 to TRBJ2-3; 9 bases line up with TRBD2. Trimming at V came to 3 bases and at J to 3 bases, leaving 5 bases not matched to a gene. Germline loops: CDR1 SGDLS, CDR2 YYNGEE. The CDR3 consists of 15 residues. In nucleotides, the CDR3 is TGTGCCAGCAGCGCGAGCGGGAGGTATACAGATACGCAGTATTTT. This encodes CASSASGRYTDTQYF.

To note about this clone: This sequence may be a read error, since a much larger clone differs from it by one base. The rearrangement joins TRBV5-1 to TRBJ1-2, with 9 bases that match TRBD1. Germline V gene data show CDR1 as SGHRS and CDR2 as YFSETQ. Trimming took 0 bases from V and 8 from J; bases not matched to a gene: 17. The CDR3 runs to 18 residues. The CDR3 DNA reads TGCGCCAGCAGCTTGGTGGGGCTTTTTACAGGGGGCGCAGCCGGCTACACCTTC. Residues: CASSLVGLFTGGAAGYTF.

This clone was found a few times. The chain has TRBV6-2 or TRBV6-3 and TRBJ2-1; 8 nucleotides agree with TRBD2. The CDR3 is 17 residues long. The V gene end was trimmed by 6 bases and the J gene end by 4 bases; junction bases not matched to a gene: 14. Germline CDR1 reads MNHEY; CDR2 reads SVGEGT. This CDR3 is CASSKHLGSGVYNEQFF. The CDR3 DNA follows: TGTGCCAGCAGCAAACATCTGGGTAGCGGGGTATACAATGAGCAGTTCTTC.

The chain uses TRBV19 and TRBJ1-5; unclear D gene. The CDR3 covers 14 residues. CDR1 and CDR2 (germline): LNHDA, SQIVND (reference sequence). Trimming removed 2 bases from V and 6 bases from J, with 11 bases in between. CDR3: CASSISPGLQPQHF. The DNA for the CDR3 is TGTGCCAGTAGTATATCTCCAGGACTTCAGCCCCAGCATTTT.

The chain's CDR3 is CASSYSGTHYNEQFF. The CDR3 nucleotides are TGTGCCAGCAGTTACTCGGGGACTCACTACAATGAGCAGTTCTTC. The chain couples TRBV6-5 to TRBJ2-1; possibly TRBD2 for D (6 bases). The V end was cut by 0 bases, the J end by 3 bases, with 9 bases between. This CDR3 region has 15 residues. CDR1 is MNHEY and CDR2 is SVGAGI in the germline V gene.

The chain employs TRBV19 and TRBJ2-1; 12 bases match TRBD2. CDR1 is LNHDA, CDR2 SQIVND, per germline (reference sequence). V lost 7 bases to trimming and J lost 2 bases; unmatched junction nucleotides: 6. The length of the CDR3 is 16 residues. The CDR3: CASTSTSGSPYNEQFF. The DNA for the CDR3 is TGTGCCAGTACCTCGACTAGCGGGAGTCCCTACAATGAGCAGTTCTTC. Full variable domain (missing parts from reference TRBV19 and TRBJ2-1): DGGITQSPKYLFRKEGQNVTLSCEQNLNHDAMYWYRQDPGQGLRLIYYSQIVNDFQKGDIAEGYSVSREKKESFPLTVTSAQKNPTAFYLCASTSTSGSPYNEQFFGPGTRLTVL.

The chain combines TRBV9 with TRBJ2-3, with D uncertain. V lost 1 base and J lost 2, with 8 bases in between. Germline loops: CDR1 SGDLS, CDR2 YYNGEE. CDR3 size: 14 residues. The CDR3: CASSVRDFTDTQYF. The CDR3 bases are TGTGCCAGCAGCGTAAGAGACTTCACAGATACGCAGTATTTT.

This chain uses TRBV5-4 with TRBJ2-7, with D possibly being TRBD1 (6 bases). Trimming removed 0 bases from V and 4 bases from J, with 11 bases in between. Per germline, CDR1 SGHNT and CDR2 YYREEE (reference sequence). This CDR3 has 14 residues. The CDR3 is CASSLDFGQYEQYF. The CDR3 DNA reads as TGTGCCAGCAGCTTGGATTTTGGACAGTACGAGCAGTACTTC.

This clone has a count of ten or more. This chain connects TRBV7-9 to TRBJ2-7; perhaps TRBD2 as D (5 bases). The ends were cut back, 6 bases at V and 0 bases at J, with 9 bases in the middle. CDR3 length equals 13 residues. Germline V CDR1 and CDR2: SEHNR, FQNEAQ (reference sequence). The DNA for the CDR3 is TGTGCCAGCAGGGAAGGACTCTCCTACGAGCAGTACTTC. Protein sequence: CASREGLSYEQYF.

Remarks on this clone: One end of the junction does not line up with germline, which may come from a read error. The same CDR3 is also encoded by other DNA sequences in this sample. CDR3 residues: CASSQAGQVNQPQHF. The CDR3 coding sequence is TGTGCCAGCAGCCAAGCGGGACAGGTCAATCAGCCCCAACATTTT. V and J are TRBV4-2 and TRBJ1-5, with 8 bases fitting TRBD1. Per the germline V gene, CDR1 is LGHNA and CDR2 is YNFKEQ. This CDR3 comprises 15 residues.

This clone occurred a few times. The chain employs TRBV25-1 and TRBJ2-5; 10 bases are a match to TRBD1. Unmatched junction bases numbered 2, after V lost 6 bases and J lost 4 bases. CDR1 is MGHDK and CDR2 is SYGVNS in the germline V gene. The CDR3 spans 13 residues. Here the CDR3 reads CASRGQGRETQYF. CDR3 nucleotide sequence: TGTGCCAGCAGGGGACAGGGGCGAGAGACCCAGTACTTC.

The chain has TRBV5-1 and TRBJ2-2; D remains unclear. The CDR3 runs 14 residues. Germline loops: CDR1 SGHRS, CDR2 YFSETQ. V lost 2 bases and J lost 3, with 8 bases in between. The DNA of the CDR3 is TGCGCCAGCAGCTTTTCAACGGACACCGGGGAGCTGTTTTTT. This codes for CASSFSTDTGELFF. The complete variable domain, with remaining parts taken from reference TRBV5-1 and TRBJ2-2, reads KAGVTQTPRYLIKTRGQQVTLSCSPISGHRSVSWYQQTPGQGLQFLFEYFSETQRNKGNFPGRFSGRQFSNSRSEMNVSTLELGDSALYLCASSFSTDTGELFFGEGSRLTVL.

The V gene is TRBV7-8, the J gene TRBJ2-1, with 8 positions matching TRBD1. V was clipped by 5 bases and J by 3 bases; unmatched bases: 3. The CDR3 runs to 14 residues. Germline CDR1 SGHVS, CDR2 FQNEAQ. The CDR3 DNA follows: TGTGCCAGCAGCGCGACAGGGGTCTACAATGAGCAGTTCTTC. It codes for CASSATGVYNEQFF.

The chain joins TRBV15 to TRBJ1-2, with TRBD1 matching over 7 bases. With 5 bases clipped from V and 5 bases from J, the junction kept 14 bases outside the gene matches. This CDR3 is built from 16 residues. The V gene's germline CDR1 is LNHNV and CDR2 YYDKDF (reference sequence). The CDR3 sequence: CATSGDTAGGWYGYTF. CDR3 sequence (DNA): TGTGCCACCAGCGGGGACACAGCAGGGGGGTGGTATGGCTACACCTTC.